What follows are 25 T cell receptor beta chains derived from one specimen sequenced in a study of PD-1 blockade in classical Hodgkin lymphoma (dated by TCRdb to the early 2020s). This specimen's time point label, per the study, means: cycle 4 day 1 (C4D1), after less than 7 weeks of nivolumab. Every trial patient had relapsed following autologous stem cell transplantation, and prior brentuximab vedotin exposure was what differed among cohorts A, B and C. Receptor amplification or capture employed the immunoSEQ multiplex PCR assay. Entries here come from immuneACCESS through TCRdb and include only in-frame sequences with V and J called. Some clones fail to appear in such tables; in the studies checked, an unresolved V gene covers under half of the shortfall, and the cause of the remainder is unknown. The sample table holds about 92,000 clones, of which approximately 83% were seen once. Clones ranked in the top ten supply about a sixth of the sample.

Sample: peripheral blood mononuclear cells (PBMCs), taken before the fourth cycle of nivolumab. The receptors were sampled from a human donor with classical Hodgkin lymphoma.

The chain links TRBV5-1 to TRBJ2-1; D ambiguous. The V and J ends lost 1 base and 10 bases respectively, with 6 bases between them. The germline CDR1 and CDR2 sequences are SGHRS and YFSETQ. This CDR3 spans 11 amino acids. The CDR3 sequence is CASSLLDEQFF. CDR3 bases: TGCGCCAGCAGCTTGTTGGACGAGCAGTTCTTC.

The chain joins TRBV9 to TRBJ2-3; the D call may be TRBD1 or TRBD2 (5 bases each). This CDR3 spans 14 amino acids. V was shortened by 1 base and J by 2 bases, with 8 bases between the two germline ends. Germline V gives CDR1 SGDLS, CDR2 YYNGEE. The CDR3 sequence is CASSVWDDTDTQYF. In nucleotides, the CDR3 is TGTGCCAGCAGCGTATGGGACGACACAGATACGCAGTATTTT.

V gene TRBV6-1 combines with J gene TRBJ1-3; D unclear. V lost 2 bases to trimming and J lost 3 bases, with 17 bases between them. The CDR3 totals 17 residues. CDR1 is MNHNS and CDR2 is SASEGT in the germline V gene. This CDR3 is CASSESAPRTRGNTIYF. The CDR3 DNA is TGTGCCAGCAGTGAATCTGCCCCAAGGACGCGTGGAAACACCATATATTTT.

The chain uses TRBV7-8 and TRBJ2-7; TRBD1 might be the D (6 bases). Deletions cut 0 bases from V and 5 bases from J, with 14 bases between. Germline CDR1 SGHVS, CDR2 FQNEAQ. This CDR3 region has 15 residues. The CDR3 DNA reads as TGTGCCAGCAGCTTAGCCCGGACAGCGTTTGACGAGCAGTACTTC. Translation: CASSLARTAFDEQYF.

The chain uses TRBV5-1 and TRBJ1-1; D may be TRBD1 (6 bases). Trimming stripped 2 bases from V and 1 base from J, with 6 bases between. Per germline, CDR1 SGHRS and CDR2 YFSETQ. The CDR3 has 13 amino acids. CDR3 sequence (DNA): TGCGCCAGCAGCTTACAGGGGAACACTGAAGCTTTCTTT. The encoded protein is CASSLQGNTEAFF.

Turning to this clone: Other DNA sequences from this sample encode an identical CDR3 as well. This sequence joins TRBV7-2 and TRBJ2-7; D gene ambiguous. The CDR3 sequence is 11 residues long. Germline CDR1 SGHTA, CDR2 FQGNSA. V was trimmed by 6 bases and J by 7 bases, leaving 10 bases between them. The CDR3 nucleotides read TGTGCCAGCAGTCCTTCGTGGGAGCAGTACTTC. Residues: CASSPSWEQYF. Combining the CDR3 with reference TRBV7-2 and TRBJ2-7 gives the whole variable domain GAGVSQSPSNKVTEKGKDVELRCDPISGHTALYWYRQSLGQGLEFLIYFQGNSAPDKSGLPSDRFSAERTGGSVSTLTIQRTQQEDSAVYLCASSPSWEQYFGPGTRLTVT.

The rearrangement joins TRBV10-3 to TRBJ2-1, with D maybe TRBD2 (6 bases). With 0 bases removed from V and 9 bases from J, the gap between germline ends came to 9 bases. The CDR3 sequence is 13 residues long. Germline-derived CDR1 and CDR2 are ENHRY and SYGVKD. CDR3 in amino acids: CAISESVGGEQFF. The CDR3 bases are TGTGCCATCAGTGAGTCGGTGGGGGGTGAGCAGTTCTTC.

This clone has a single count. V usage is TRBV5-1 and J usage is TRBJ2-6, with D possibly TRBD1 on 6 matching bases. Germline CDR1 and CDR2: SGHRS and YFSETQ. Trimming cost V 1 base and J 3 bases, with 11 bases left between them. The CDR3 spans 16 residues. The CDR3 DNA is TGCGCCAGCAGCTTGAACGCAGGGGTTGGGGCCAACGTCCTGACTTTC. It codes for CASSLNAGVGANVLTF.

Concerning this clone: At one end the junction does not follow the germline gene, possibly because of a read error. This sequence joins TRBV2 and TRBJ2-5, with a possible D match to TRBD2 (5 bases). Germline CDR1 reads SNHLY; CDR2 reads FYNNEI. This CDR3 contains 11 residues. The CDR3 is CASSVGLAGDF. As DNA, the CDR3 is TGTGCCAGCAGTGTAGGGCTAGCTGGTGACTTC.

This sequence joins TRBV5-1 and TRBJ1-3; D ambiguous. Germline V lookup: CDR1 SGHRS, CDR2 YFSETQ. CDR3 length: 14 residues. Trimming shortened V by 0 bases and J by 1 base, and 5 bases separated the two germline ends. CDR3 region: CASSLGESGNTIYF. The CDR3 DNA reads TGCGCCAGCAGCTTGGGAGAATCTGGAAACACCATATATTTT.

The J gene is TRBJ2-1, the V gene TRBV6-4; 7 nucleotides match TRBD2. The CDR3 length is 15 residues. The germline V gene encodes CDR1 MRHNA and CDR2 SNTAGT. The junction had 12 bases not matched to a gene; V was cut back by 3 bases and J by 10 bases. CDR3 DNA sequence: TGTGCCAGCAGTGAAATGGTGGGAGGGCCGGGAGAGCAGTTCTTC. It is translated as CASSEMVGGPGEQFF.

V usage is TRBV4-1 and J usage is TRBJ1-5; unclear D gene. Germline-derived CDR1 and CDR2 are MGHRA and YSYEKL. Deletions cut 5 bases from V and 0 bases from J, with 8 bases between. The CDR3 runs 14 residues. CDR3 DNA sequence: TGCGCCAGCAGCAAAGCTAATAGCAATCAGCCCCAGCATTTT. Amino acid sequence: CASSKANSNQPQHF.

V is TRBV29-1 and J is TRBJ2-7, with 8 nucleotides matching TRBD1. This CDR3 is 15 amino acids long. Germline-derived CDR1 and CDR2 are SQVTM and ANQGSEA. Unmatched junction bases numbered 6, after V lost 0 bases and J lost 2 bases. The CDR3 loop reads CSVEDGTGGTYEQYF. CDR3 DNA: TGCAGCGTTGAAGATGGAACAGGGGGGACCTACGAGCAGTACTTC.

The gene calls are TRBV5-5 and TRBJ2-7, with 10 positions matching TRBD2. The germline V gene has CDR1 SGHKS and CDR2 YYEKEE (reference sequence). Trimming cost V 3 bases and J 6 bases; bases outside gene matches: 6. The length of the CDR3 is 14 residues. The CDR3 bases are TGTGCCAGCAGCTCTAGCGGGAGCATACGCGAGCAGTACTTC. Its protein is CASSSSGSIREQYF.

The CDR3 protein is CAIRGGTDTQYF. As DNA, the CDR3 is TGTGCCATCAGGGGGGGAACAGATACGCAGTATTTT. This rearrangement joins TRBV10-3 to TRBJ2-3; D possibly corresponds to TRBD2 (6 bases). The germline gives CDR1 ENHRY, CDR2 SYGVKD. V lost 6 bases, J lost 3 bases, and 7 bases lay in between. The CDR3 is 12 residues long.

This chain links TRBV10-3 with TRBJ1-3; TRBD1 is a possible D gene (5 bases). Germline V gene sequence: CDR1 ENHRY, CDR2 SYGVKD. The germline V and J ends were trimmed by 5 bases and 2 bases, with 13 bases remaining between them. This CDR3 has 15 amino acids. For the CDR3, the DNA is TGTGCCATCAGTAGAGGGGATACTGCTGGAAACACCATATATTTT. Translation gives CAISRGDTAGNTIYF.

This chain joins TRBV7-2 and TRBJ2-7, with 7 bases aligning to TRBD1. J gave up 4 bases and V 0 bases, and 6 bases lay outside the gene matches. The CDR3 runs 15 residues. CDR1 and CDR2 (germline): SGHTA, FQGNSA. The CDR3 is CASSLAGTDTYEQYF. The CDR3 DNA is TGTGCCAGCAGCTTAGCAGGGACAGATACATACGAGCAGTACTTC. The variable domain in full, with the rest retrieved from reference TRBV7-2 and TRBJ2-7, is GAGVSQSPSNKVTEKGKDVELRCDPISGHTALYWYRQSLGQGLEFLIYFQGNSAPDKSGLPSDRFSAERTGGSVSTLTIQRTQQEDSAVYLCASSLAGTDTYEQYFGPGTRLTVT.

This clone appeared a few times. The chain uses TRBV5-4 and TRBJ2-1, with D perhaps TRBD1 or TRBD2 (6 bases each). The V end lost 4 bases, the J end lost 0 bases, and 11 bases lay between the germline ends. The V gene's germline CDR1 is SGHNT and CDR2 YYREEE (reference sequence). The length of the CDR3 is 15 residues. CDR3 bases: TGTGCCAGCAGCAGAGGGGGGAGCTCCTACAATGAGCAGTTCTTC. Translation gives CASSRGGSSYNEQFF. The whole variable domain, remainder taken from reference TRBV5-4 and TRBJ2-1, is ETGVTQSPTHLIKTRGQQVTLRCSSQSGHNTVSWYQQALGQGPQFIFQYYREEENGRGNFPPRFSGLQFPNYSSELNVNALELDDSALYLCASSRGGSSYNEQFFGPGTRLTVL.

There are a few counts of this clone. The genes are TRBV11-1 and TRBJ2-1; TRBD2 aligns across 8 bases. The CDR3 is 14 amino acids. Germline V gene sequence: CDR1 SGHAT, CDR2 FQDESV (reference sequence). The V and J ends lost 5 bases and 10 bases, in that order; junction bases with no gene match: 10. CDR3 residues: CASSGTLAAEEQFF. The CDR3 coding sequence is TGTGCCAGCAGCGGGACACTAGCGGCAGAGGAGCAGTTCTTC.

This chain links TRBV28 with TRBJ2-3; 10 bases align to TRBD2. The CDR3 is 15 amino acids. CDR1 is MDHEN, CDR2 SYDVKM, per germline. The V gene end was trimmed by 6 bases and the J gene end by 6 bases; junction bases not matched to a gene: 9. The CDR3 loop is CASRRASGGRDTQYF. As DNA, the CDR3 is TGTGCCAGCAGAAGGGCTAGCGGGGGACGGGATACGCAGTATTTT.

This clone was seen a few times. V gene TRBV7-2 combines with J gene TRBJ1-1; D gene unclear. V gave up 5 bases and J gave up 0 bases, with 7 bases separating them. CDR1 and CDR2 (germline): SGHTA, FQGNSA. The CDR3 spans 13 residues. CDR3 protein: CASSLFMNTEAFF. The CDR3 bases are TGTGCCAGCAGCCTATTTATGAACACTGAAGCTTTCTTT.

This chain links TRBV5-1 with TRBJ2-2, with D tentatively TRBD2 (6 bases). This CDR3 comprises 14 residues. The V and J ends lost 0 bases and 6 bases respectively, with 9 bases between them. Germline V CDR1 and CDR2: SGHRS, YFSETQ. This CDR3 reads CASSLGGVAGELFF. CDR3 DNA: TGCGCCAGCAGCTTGGGCGGGGTAGCCGGGGAGCTGTTTTTT. Combining the CDR3 with reference TRBV5-1 and TRBJ2-2 gives the whole variable domain KAGVTQTPRYLIKTRGQQVTLSCSPISGHRSVSWYQQTPGQGLQFLFEYFSETQRNKGNFPGRFSGRQFSNSRSEMNVSTLELGDSALYLCASSLGGVAGELFFGEGSRLTVL.

The chain links TRBV19 to TRBJ1-1; D call uncertain. The length of the CDR3 is 13 residues. Germline CDR1 is LNHDA and CDR2 is SQIVND (reference sequence). Trimming stripped 5 bases from V and 4 bases from J, with 11 bases between. CDR3 residues: CASSPRITTEAFF. Written as DNA, the CDR3 is TGTGCCAGTAGTCCACGGATAACCACTGAAGCTTTCTTT.

The chain uses TRBV19 and TRBJ2-6, with D unresolved. The CDR3 is 15 residues long. V was pared by 5 bases and J by 0 bases, with 8 bases between. Germline V gene data show CDR1 as LNHDA and CDR2 as SQIVND (reference sequence). For the CDR3, the DNA is TGTGCCAGTAGTCTAAAGTTCTCTGGGGCCAACGTCCTGACTTTC. This codes for CASSLKFSGANVLTF.

V usage is TRBV4-2 and J usage is TRBJ2-2; 9 bases line up with TRBD2. V was clipped by 4 bases and J by 3 bases; unmatched bases: 3. CDR1 and CDR2 (germline): LGHNA, YNFKEQ. The CDR3 loop spans 15 amino acids. CDR3 bases: TGTGCCAGCAGCCCCTTAGCGGGAGACACCGGGGAGCTGTTTTTT. Its protein is CASSPLAGDTGELFF.